What follows is one T cell receptor beta chain and its context. Produced via immunoSEQ multiplex PCR; TCRdb's table is partial and in-frame only. The sample has 84,000 or so clones; approximately 94% are singletons. This sample is part of a study of technical replicates of blood from four donors. V dropped 5 bases and J dropped 0 bases, with 14 bases sitting between them. The CDR3 extends over 16 amino acids. Germline assignment: CDR1 LNHDA and CDR2 SQIVND (reference sequence). This receptor was taken from a human donor in good health. Sequencing was carried out using T cells isolated from PBMCs. The V and J genes are TRBV19 and TRBJ1-5; D is unresolved. The DNA of the CDR3 is TGTGCCAGTAGTTTCCCCGCGGAATATAGCAATCAGCCCCAGCATTTT. Translating gives CASSFPAEYSNQPQHF.